These 20 T cell receptor beta chains were sequenced from one sample in a study of blood T cell repertoires in COVID-19. The data were produced by immunoSEQ multiplex PCR, yet TCRdb's version contains in-frame clones alone and is incomplete. The sample holds 200,000 or so clones, 70% to 90% seen once. Sequencing was done on a sample of peripheral blood. The source is a man over 45 who had recovered from COVID-19.

V gene TRBV30 combines with J gene TRBJ2-7; 12 nucleotides align to TRBD2. This CDR3 region has 14 residues. V lost 5 bases, J lost 7 bases, and 9 bases stayed unmatched. Germline CDR1 is GTSNPN and CDR2 is SVGIG (reference sequence). This chain's CDR3 is CAWETSGRTGEQYF. The CDR3 nucleotides read TGTGCCTGGGAGACTAGCGGGAGAACTGGGGAGCAGTACTTC.

This chain uses TRBV5-4 with TRBJ1-1, with 8 positions matching TRBD1. Trimming cost V 0 bases and J 4 bases; bases outside gene matches: 5. CDR3 length equals 15 residues. Germline V gene data show CDR1 as SGHNT and CDR2 as YYREEE (reference sequence). The CDR3 reads CASSLAFGQGTEAFF. Written as DNA, the CDR3 is TGTGCCAGCAGCTTGGCCTTTGGACAGGGCACTGAAGCTTTCTTT.

V usage is TRBV19 and J usage is TRBJ1-1, with D hard to call. V was clipped by 7 bases and J by 0 bases, with 12 bases between them. CDR3 length: 14 amino acids. Germline CDR1 reads LNHDA; CDR2 reads SQIVND (reference sequence). CDR3 bases: TGTGCCAGTAAAGTGGAGACCCTGAACACTGAAGCTTTCTTT. Translating it yields CASKVETLNTEAFF.

V and J are TRBV10-3 and TRBJ1-2; D is possibly TRBD1 (5 bases). The CDR3 runs 12 residues. The germline V gene encodes CDR1 ENHRY and CDR2 SYGVKD. Trimming took off 8 bases at V and 3 bases at J, with 10 bases between the two ends. The CDR3 nucleotides are TGTGCCATCTCTGGGGACTACTATGGCTACACCTTC. Translated: CAISGDYYGYTF.

This clone was counted between two and nine times. The chain couples TRBV11-2 to TRBJ2-7; 13 bases map to TRBD2. This CDR3 is 14 amino acids long. Germline CDR1 is SGHAT and CDR2 is FQNNGV. J gave up 6 bases and V 5 bases, and 4 bases lay outside the gene matches. The CDR3 sequence: CASSPGTSGTEQYF. The CDR3 DNA sequence: TGTGCCAGCAGCCCCGGGACTAGCGGGACCGAGCAGTACTTC. Combining the CDR3 with reference TRBV11-2 and TRBJ2-7 gives the whole variable domain EAGVAQSPRYKIIEKRQSVAFWCNPISGHATLYWYQQILGQGPKLLIQFQNNGVVDDSQLPKDRFSAERLKGVDSTLKIQPAKLEDSAVYLCASSPGTSGTEQYFGPGTRLTVT.

The rearrangement joins TRBV18 to TRBJ2-1, with a tentative D call TRBD2 (7 bases). CDR3 size: 17 residues. Trimming cost V 3 bases and J 0 bases, with 15 bases left between them. The germline V gene has CDR1 KGHSH and CDR2 LQKENI. The chain's CDR3 is CASSPPLRGGSYNEQFF. CDR3 coding DNA: TGTGCCAGCTCACCCCCTTTGAGGGGGGGCTCCTACAATGAGCAGTTCTTC.

This chain connects TRBV7-9 to TRBJ2-1; D uncertain. Germline lookup yields CDR1 SEHNR and CDR2 FQNEAQ (reference sequence). Trimming left V 1 base short and J 6 bases short, with 10 bases between. The CDR3 covers 14 residues. The CDR3 reads CASSLVQDSNEQFF. CDR3 nucleotides: TGTGCCAGCAGCTTAGTACAAGATTCCAATGAGCAGTTCTTC.

V and J are TRBV14 and TRBJ1-1; 7 bases are shared with TRBD1. The CDR3 is 14 residues long. V lost 4 bases to trimming and J lost 6 bases; unmatched junction nucleotides: 8. Germline V lookup: CDR1 SGHDN, CDR2 FVKESK. CDR3 sequence (DNA): TGTGCCAGCAGCCGAGACAGGGTCCGGGCTGAAGCTTTCTTT. Protein sequence: CASSRDRVRAEAFF. Full variable domain (remainder filled in from reference TRBV14 and TRBJ1-1): EAGVTQFPSHSVIEKGQTVTLRCDPISGHDNLYWYRRVMGKEIKFLLHFVKESKQDESGMPNNRFLAERTGGTYSTLKVQPAELEDSGVYFCASSRDRVRAEAFFGQGTRLTVV.

The chain combines TRBV20-1 with TRBJ2-5, with TRBD2 as a possible D gene (5 bases). Germline assignment: CDR1 DFQATT and CDR2 SNEGSKA (reference sequence). This CDR3 contains 11 residues. The CDR3 protein is CSSRARETQYF. Here the CDR3 DNA reads TGCAGCTCGCGGGCTCGGGAGACCCAGTACTTC.

The chain carries TRBV6-5 and TRBJ1-1; 9 bases match TRBD1. The germline gives CDR1 MNHEY, CDR2 SVGAGI. CDR3 size: 14 residues. Germline trimming cut 2 bases from V and 7 bases from J; bases unmatched to any gene: 5. CDR3 bases: TGTGCCAGCAGTTACACCGACAGGGGGAATGAAGCTTTCTTT. Translated: CASSYTDRGNEAFF.

The genes are TRBV6-5 and TRBJ2-7; D is perhaps TRBD2 (6 bases). Trimming removed 5 bases from V and 5 bases from J, with 16 bases in between. The CDR3 runs 14 residues. Germline V gene lookup returns CDR1 MNHEY and CDR2 SVGAGI. CDR3 DNA: TGTGCCAGCAGTAAGCGGGTCCCGTTCCACGAGCAGTACTTC. Translated, it gives CASSKRVPFHEQYF.

The chain employs TRBV2 and TRBJ2-7; 11 bases line up with TRBD1. The J segment lost 2 bases and the V segment lost 6 bases, leaving 3 bases of the junction unmatched. This CDR3 is 14 amino acids long. Germline V gene data show CDR1 as SNHLY and CDR2 as FYNNEI. In nucleotides, the CDR3 is TGTGCCAGCAGGGGGACAGGGGGGACCTACGAGCAGTACTTC. It codes for CASRGTGGTYEQYF.

This chain uses TRBV4-1 with TRBJ2-7; D not certain. The V end was cut by 1 base, the J end by 2 bases, with 12 bases between. The germline CDR1 and CDR2 sequences are MGHRA and YSYEKL. The CDR3 runs 15 residues. Here the CDR3 reads CASSQGPSSTYEQYF. The CDR3 DNA follows: TGCGCCAGCAGCCAAGGGCCCTCGTCGACCTACGAGCAGTACTTC.

To note about this clone: The sample holds other DNA sequences that translate to the same CDR3. This sequence joins TRBV7-2 and TRBJ2-7, with a possible D match to TRBD2 (6 bases). In germline, CDR1 is SGHTA, CDR2 FQGNSA. The CDR3 contains 14 residues. With 1 base removed from V and 1 base from J, the gap between germline ends came to 8 bases. CDR3 coding DNA: TGTGCCAGCAGCTTAGGTGGGACTTCCTACGAGCAGTACTTC. Its protein product is CASSLGGTSYEQYF. The full variable domain, in which reference TRBV7-2 and TRBJ2-7 provide the parts outside the CDR3, is GAGVSQSPSNKVTEKGKDVELRCDPISGHTALYWYRQSLGQGLEFLIYFQGNSAPDKSGLPSDRFSAERTGGSVSTLTIQRTQQEDSAVYLCASSLGGTSYEQYFGPGTRLTVT.

The chain carries TRBV18 and TRBJ2-5; tentatively, D is TRBD1 (6 bases). The germline V gene has CDR1 KGHSH and CDR2 LQKENI. Deletions cut 3 bases from V and 5 bases from J, with 13 bases between. CDR3 length: 14 residues. CDR3 amino acids: CASSPTGFGETQYF. The DNA of the CDR3 is TGTGCCAGCTCACCTACAGGGTTTGGCGAGACCCAGTACTTC.

This chain links TRBV10-1 with TRBJ2-1; D might be TRBD1 (6 bases). This CDR3 region has 14 residues. Germline CDR1 and CDR2: WNHNN and SYGVQD (reference sequence). V was trimmed by 3 bases and J by 4 bases, leaving 10 bases between them. The CDR3 DNA reads as TGCGCCAGCAGTGATCGGACAGATTACAATGAGCAGTTCTTC. Translating it yields CASSDRTDYNEQFF.

A word on this clone: At the DNA level, this CDR3 is encoded by other sequences in the same sample as well. This chain connects TRBV11-2 to TRBJ1-5; D is possibly TRBD1 (6 bases). The CDR3 spans 13 residues. Germline V CDR1 and CDR2: SGHAT, FQNNGV. V was pared by 3 bases and J by 4 bases, with 7 bases between. Written as DNA, the CDR3 is TGTGCCAGCAGCTTGCAGGGGAATCAGCCCCAGCATTTT. Encoded protein: CASSLQGNQPQHF.

This rearrangement joins TRBV19 to TRBJ2-2; the D is unclear. The V gene lost 7 bases and the J gene lost 5 bases, with 8 bases spanning the gap. The CDR3 is 12 residues long. Looked up from germline, CDR1 is LNHDA and CDR2 is SQIVND (reference sequence). DNA for the CDR3: TGTGCCAGTACCCCGGAGACCGGGGAGCTGTTTTTT. It encodes CASTPETGELFF.

The V gene is TRBV19, the J gene TRBJ1-5; perhaps TRBD1 as D (6 bases). The CDR3 runs to 15 residues. With 3 bases removed from V and 4 bases from J, the gap between germline ends came to 13 bases. Germline CDR1 is LNHDA and CDR2 is SQIVND (reference sequence). CDR3 sequence: CASSITRQGNQPQHF. The CDR3 DNA reads TGTGCCAGTAGTATTACTCGGCAGGGGAATCAGCCCCAGCATTTT.

V and J are TRBV4-1 and TRBJ2-5, with TRBD1 matching over 9 bases. The CDR3 is 15 residues long. Trimming cost V 2 bases and J 5 bases; bases outside gene matches: 6. Germline values: CDR1 MGHRA, CDR2 YSYEKL. CDR3 in DNA: TGCGCCAGCAGCCAATCGGGGACAGGGCATGAGACCCAGTACTTC. Encoded protein: CASSQSGTGHETQYF.